The 11 T cell receptor beta chains presented below share a single source sample, sequenced in a study of CD8+ T cells in alopecia areata. cDNA prepared by RNA extraction and subsequent reverse transcription served as the template for sequencing. The repertoire was sequenced with immunoSEQ multiplex PCR; TCRdb's copy has only in-frame clones and lacks some. The sample has under 300,000 clones; about two thirds are singletons. Sequenced material: CD4+ T cells sorted from blood, taken at week 0. These TCRs come from a human donor with alopecia areata.

The V gene is TRBV27, the J gene TRBJ2-1; D uncertain. Per the germline V gene, CDR1 is MNHEY and CDR2 is SMNVEV (reference sequence). The V gene lost 7 bases and the J gene lost 3 bases, with 16 bases spanning the gap. The CDR3 has 15 residues. CDR3 coding DNA: TGTGCCAGCACTCCCGCCCCCCGGGTCTACAATGAGCAGTTCTTC. This codes for CASTPAPRVYNEQFF.

V usage is TRBV29-1 and J usage is TRBJ2-1; D gene unclear. The length of the CDR3 is 12 residues. The ends were cut back, 7 bases at V and 8 bases at J, with 15 bases in the middle. Germline V lookup: CDR1 SQVTM, CDR2 ANQGSEA. CDR3 region: CSAYHSSYEQFF. In DNA, the CDR3 is TGCAGCGCCTACCATAGTTCGTATGAGCAGTTCTTC.

The rearrangement joins TRBV19 to TRBJ1-1, with 9 bases that match TRBD1. The V segment lost 0 bases and the J segment 4 bases; nucleotides outside the gene matches: 3. The CDR3 spans 15 residues. Germline V gene data show CDR1 as LNHDA and CDR2 as SQIVND (reference sequence). The CDR3, as DNA: TGTGCCAGTAGTATAGATGGGACAGGGCTCACTGAAGCTTTCTTT. This codes for CASSIDGTGLTEAFF. Full variable domain (remainder filled in from reference TRBV19 and TRBJ1-1): DGGITQSPKYLFRKEGQNVTLSCEQNLNHDAMYWYRQDPGQGLRLIYYSQIVNDFQKGDIAEGYSVSREKKESFPLTVTSAQKNPTAFYLCASSIDGTGLTEAFFGQGTRLTVV.

The chain links TRBV19 to TRBJ2-1, with D perhaps TRBD2 (5 bases). V shed 5 bases and J shed 2 bases, with 13 bases lying between them. The CDR3 is 15 amino acids. Germline V gives CDR1 LNHDA, CDR2 SQIVND (reference sequence). CDR3 residues: CASSLTRDPYNEQFF. Written as DNA, the CDR3 is TGTGCCAGTAGTCTTACTAGAGACCCCTACAATGAGCAGTTCTTC.

Of note for this clone: The identical CDR3 is also encoded by other nucleotide sequences in the sample. This chain uses TRBV29-1 with TRBJ2-7, with a tentative D call TRBD1 (6 bases). The germline V gene encodes CDR1 SQVTM and CDR2 ANQGSEA. The germline V and J ends were trimmed by 7 bases and 3 bases, with 10 bases remaining between them. The CDR3 contains 11 residues. The CDR3 nucleotides are TGCAGCGCCGGACAGAGCTACGAGCAGTACTTC. Residues: CSAGQSYEQYF.

The chain joins TRBV2 to TRBJ2-1; D uncertain. Germline V gene sequence: CDR1 SNHLY, CDR2 FYNNEI. The ends were cut back, 7 bases at V and 4 bases at J, with 11 bases in the middle. The CDR3 sequence is 13 residues long. Here the CDR3 reads CASKDREYNEQFF. In DNA, the CDR3 is TGTGCCAGCAAGGACCGAGAATACAATGAGCAGTTCTTC.

This clone was counted a few times. The chain is built from TRBV29-1 and TRBJ1-1; D not certain. Germline CDR1 reads SQVTM; CDR2 reads ANQGSEA. The CDR3 runs 13 residues. Trimming removed 4 bases at V and 3 bases at J, with 12 bases between. CDR3 sequence reads: CSVVAGWDTEAFF. CDR3 coding DNA: TGCAGCGTTGTGGCAGGATGGGACACTGAAGCTTTCTTT.

The J gene is TRBJ1-1, the V gene TRBV29-1; TRBD1 is a possible D gene (6 bases). Germline values: CDR1 SQVTM, CDR2 ANQGSEA. The CDR3 is 13 residues long. V was clipped by 4 bases and J by 1 base, with 10 bases between them. CDR3 bases: TGCAGCGTTGGGGACACCTCGAACACTGAAGCTTTCTTT. Translation: CSVGDTSNTEAFF.

This clone was detected only once. Here the CDR3 reads CASSNHRAAQHNSPLHF. The CDR3 DNA follows: TGTGCCAGCAGCAACCACAGGGCGGCGCAGCATAATTCACCCCTCCACTTT. V usage is TRBV5-6 and J usage is TRBJ1-6; a weak D match, TRBD1 (6 bases). CDR1 SGHDT and CDR2 YYEEEE come from the germline V gene. Trimming stripped 4 bases from V and 5 bases from J, with 19 bases between. This CDR3 region has 17 residues.

The chain carries TRBV30 and TRBJ2-1, with 7 positions matching TRBD2. The V gene's germline CDR1 is GTSNPN and CDR2 SVGIG (reference sequence). The junction had 3 bases not matched to a gene; V was cut back by 2 bases and J by 2 bases. The CDR3 runs to 14 residues. The CDR3: CAWSFSGAYNEQFF. CDR3 DNA: TGTGCCTGGAGTTTCAGCGGGGCCTACAATGAGCAGTTCTTC.

The rearrangement links TRBV30 to TRBJ1-1; 10 bases align to TRBD1. This CDR3 is built from 14 residues. V was pared by 4 bases and J by 2 bases, with 4 bases of the junction left unmatched. Germline V gene data show CDR1 as GTSNPN and CDR2 as SVGIG (reference sequence). The CDR3 DNA reads TGTGCCTGGATCGGACAGGGGGTTAACACTGAAGCTTTCTTT. This encodes CAWIGQGVNTEAFF.